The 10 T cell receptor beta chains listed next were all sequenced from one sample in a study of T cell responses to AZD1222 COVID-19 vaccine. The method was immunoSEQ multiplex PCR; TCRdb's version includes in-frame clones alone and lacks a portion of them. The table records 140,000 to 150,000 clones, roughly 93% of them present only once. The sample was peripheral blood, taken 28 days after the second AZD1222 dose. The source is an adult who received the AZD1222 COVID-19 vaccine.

CDR3 loop: CASSPGQPEAFF. CDR3 nucleotides: TGTGCCAGCAGCCCGGGCCAGCCTGAAGCTTTCTTT. This sequence joins TRBV14 and TRBJ1-1; D call uncertain. Germline CDR1 SGHDN, CDR2 FVKESK. The CDR3 totals 12 residues. Trimming cost V 4 bases and J 6 bases, with 9 bases left between them. Full variable domain (remainder filled in from reference TRBV14 and TRBJ1-1): EAGVTQFPSHSVIEKGQTVTLRCDPISGHDNLYWYRRVMGKEIKFLLHFVKESKQDESGMPNNRFLAERTGGTYSTLKVQPAELEDSGVYFCASSPGQPEAFFGQGTRLTVV.

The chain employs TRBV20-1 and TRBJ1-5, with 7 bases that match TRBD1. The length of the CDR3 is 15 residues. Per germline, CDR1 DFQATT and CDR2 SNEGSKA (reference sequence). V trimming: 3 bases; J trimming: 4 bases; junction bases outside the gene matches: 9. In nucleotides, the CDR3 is TGCAGTGCTAGTAGTCAAGGACAGGCAAATCAGCCCCAGCATTTT. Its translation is CSASSQGQANQPQHF.

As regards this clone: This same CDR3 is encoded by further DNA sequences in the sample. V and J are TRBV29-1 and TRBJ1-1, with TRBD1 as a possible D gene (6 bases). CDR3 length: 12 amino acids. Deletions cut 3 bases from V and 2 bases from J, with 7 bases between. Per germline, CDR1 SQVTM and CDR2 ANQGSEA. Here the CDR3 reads CSVDRGNTEAFF. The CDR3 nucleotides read TGCAGCGTTGACAGGGGAAACACTGAAGCTTTCTTT.

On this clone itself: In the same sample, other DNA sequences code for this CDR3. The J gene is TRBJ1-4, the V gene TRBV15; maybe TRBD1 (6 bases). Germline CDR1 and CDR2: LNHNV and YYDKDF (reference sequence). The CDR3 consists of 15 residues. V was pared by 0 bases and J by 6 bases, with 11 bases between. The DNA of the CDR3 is TGTGCCACCAGCAGAGACAGGGGATGGGATGAAAAACTGTTTTTT. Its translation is CATSRDRGWDEKLFF. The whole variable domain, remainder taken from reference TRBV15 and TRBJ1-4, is DAMVIQNPRYQVTQFGKPVTLSCSQTLNHNVMYWYQQKSSQAPKLLFHYYDKDFNNEADTPDNFQSRRPNTSFCFLDIRSPGLGDTAMYLCATSRDRGWDEKLFFGSGTQLSVL.

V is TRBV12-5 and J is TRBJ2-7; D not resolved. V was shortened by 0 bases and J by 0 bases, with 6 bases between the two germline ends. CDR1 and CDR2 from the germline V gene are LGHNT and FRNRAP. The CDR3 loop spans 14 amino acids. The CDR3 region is CASGLVAGSYEQYF. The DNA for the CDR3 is TGTGCTAGTGGTTTGGTGGCAGGCTCCTACGAGCAGTACTTC.

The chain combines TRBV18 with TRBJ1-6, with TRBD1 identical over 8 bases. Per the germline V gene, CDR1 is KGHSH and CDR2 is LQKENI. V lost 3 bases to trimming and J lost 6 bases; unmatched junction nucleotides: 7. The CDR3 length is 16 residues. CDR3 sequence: CASSPVGQGANSPLHF. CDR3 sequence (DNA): TGTGCCAGCTCACCGGTTGGGCAGGGGGCTAATTCACCCCTCCACTTT. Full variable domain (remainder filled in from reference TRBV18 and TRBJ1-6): NAGVMQNPRHLVRRRGQEARLRCSPMKGHSHVYWYRQLPEEGLKFMVYLQKENIIDESGMPKERFSAEFPKEGPSILRIQQVVRGDSAAYFCASSPVGQGANSPLHFGNGTRLTVT.

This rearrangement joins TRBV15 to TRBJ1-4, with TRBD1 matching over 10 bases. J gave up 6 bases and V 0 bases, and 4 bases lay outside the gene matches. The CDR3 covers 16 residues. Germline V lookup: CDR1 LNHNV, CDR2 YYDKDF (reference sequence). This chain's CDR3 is CATSRDTGTGDEKLFF. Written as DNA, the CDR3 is TGTGCCACCAGCAGAGACACCGGGACAGGGGATGAAAAACTGTTTTTT.

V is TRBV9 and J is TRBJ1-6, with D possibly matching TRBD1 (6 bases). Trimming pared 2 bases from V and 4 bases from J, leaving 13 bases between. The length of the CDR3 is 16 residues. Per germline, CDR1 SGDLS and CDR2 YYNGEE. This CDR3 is CASSVTDSPYNSPLHF. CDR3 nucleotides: TGTGCCAGCAGCGTGACGGACAGTCCTTATAATTCACCCCTCCACTTT.

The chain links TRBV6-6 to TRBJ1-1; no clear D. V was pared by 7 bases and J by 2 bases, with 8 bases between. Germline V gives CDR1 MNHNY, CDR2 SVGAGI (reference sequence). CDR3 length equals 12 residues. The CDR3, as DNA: TGTGCCAGCACGCAGGCTAACACTGAAGCTTTCTTT. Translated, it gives CASTQANTEAFF.

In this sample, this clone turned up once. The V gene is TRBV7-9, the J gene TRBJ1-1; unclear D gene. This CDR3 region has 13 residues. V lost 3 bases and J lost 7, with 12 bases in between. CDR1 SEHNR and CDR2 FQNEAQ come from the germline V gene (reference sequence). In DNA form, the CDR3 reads TGTGCCAGCAGCTTGTTGACCGATAGTGAAGCTTTCTTT. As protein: CASSLLTDSEAFF.